The sequence of this TCR beta chain was determined in a study of shared clonotypes between healthy human individuals (dated by TCRdb to 2019 to 2021). For context, the study as a whole: The cohort included a few men and a couple of women between 18 and 49 years of age. The study deeply sequenced blood TCR repertoires of several healthy adults to estimate repertoire size and the extent of clonotype sharing between individuals. Each donor's leukapheresis produced roughly between roughly 0.85 and 9 billion PBMCs. To increase sequencing depth and limit assay-specific biases, different laboratories used diverse techniques to prepare libraries and sequence TCR repertoires. Points the paper makes about the study in general: Because the study included a small number of donors, the genetic and exposure-history diversity represented was limited. Based on pairwise subsampling, the degree of clonotype sharing among donors was expected to be affected by sequencing depth. Sampling was restricted to blood, and TCR repertoires in tissue are likely to differ from TCR repertoires in blood.

The donors were healthy, HIV-negative adults with no recently reported acute infections or vaccinations. Every donor was a Caucasian adult residing in Nashville, Tennessee, USA. For unsorted samples, 85 million to 100 million PBMCs were counted, and genomic DNA was extracted using the QIAamp DNA Blood Mini kit. After blood collection by leukapheresis, PBMCs were isolated using Ficoll-Histopaque density gradient centrifugation and then cryopreserved in the vapor phase of liquid nitrogen. Using the deep immunoSEQ assay, multiplex PCR amplified TCR CDR3 regions from genomic DNA. Genomic DNA extracted from each cell subset was distributed evenly over all wells of several immunoSEQ 96-well plates, and each plate served as one replicate. For unsorted PBMC, roughly 330 ng of genomic DNA, equivalent to about 32,000 T cell genomes, went into each replicate PCR. Ten immunoSEQ deep assay plates were used to sequence the unsorted PBMC genomic DNA. The purified libraries were quantified using a Qubit 3.0 fluorometer, sized with a Bioanalyzer 2100, and then quantified again using the KAPA Library Quantification kit. A separate single-read 150-cycle Illumina NextSeq 550 flow cell was used to sequence each immunoSEQ 96-well plate. Per the original workflow: Because the immunoSEQ output included only junctional sequences and no quality scores, the filtering could not be the same as the filtering used for full-length reads. Sequences were annotated with PyIR, a Python wrapper for IgBLAST v1.9, and V/J genes and CDR3 were assigned using IMGT germline references. Reads were removed for weak V/J assignments (E-value above 1e-6), missing CDR3, stop codons, out-of-frame junctions, or ambiguous translated residues. V3J clonotypes were defined as sequences sharing an identical inferred V gene, J gene, and CDR3 amino acid sequence. Percentage overlap between repertoires was calculated by dividing the number of shared unique clonotypes by the size of the smaller repertoire. RTK rarefaction, the Chao1 estimator, and Recon v2.1 estimates of unobserved clonotypes were used to assess repertoire richness. The table comes from immuneACCESS by way of TCRdb, which keeps in-frame sequences with V and J called. Part of the clones is missing from these tables; in studies checked, under half for an unresolved V gene and the rest for unknown reasons. The V and J calls and clone size are taken from that table; D and trimming were inferred from the DNA. This sample is represented by 450,000 to 600,000 clones; 79% of them were singletons. The ten largest clonotypes hold over 10% of the sample.

This clone occurred once. The clone's antigen remains unknown. Per-base quality was not reported, and no clone a single base away is much larger than it. CDR1 SGHTA and CDR2 FQGNSA were looked up in the germline V gene. The CDR3 starts with the cysteine, ends with the phenylalanine, and has 14 residues. Just the 42-base CDR3 DNA is kept, in frame starting at base 1. V drops 3 bases and J drops 4 bases, leaving 11 bases in between. The V and J genes are TRBV7-2 and TRBJ2-3; the D gene cannot be resolved beyond TRBD1 or TRBD2, each matching 5 bases. The TCR was taken from a middle-aged woman in good health. Some clones in this sample may be carry-over from other donors' samples. Sequencing was performed on PBMCs. In nucleotide form, the sequence is TGTGCCAGCAGCTTGGGCTTGGGGGCAGATACGCAGTATTTT. Translated, this is CASSLGLGADTQYF. The full variable domain, with segments outside the CDR3 supplied by the reference TRBV7-2 and TRBJ2-3 proteins, appears as GAGVSQSPSNKVTEKGKDVELRCDPISGHTALYWYRQSLGQGLEFLIYFQGNSAPDKSGLPSDRFSAERTGGSVSTLTIQRTQQEDSAVYLCASSLGLGADTQYFGPGTRLTVL.